This T cell receptor (beta chain) was sequenced for a study of ipilimumab plus nivolumab after autologous stem cell transplantation. Study-wide context: Median doses per patient: 4 or 5 ipilimumab, about 8 nivolumab. The DLBCL cohort had primary refractory and relapsed disease, with 18-month progression-free survival of around 84% and 29%.

Patients got ipilimumab 1 mg/kg beginning 14 to 28 days post-transplant. Dosing: nivolumab 3 mg/kg IV, weeks 1, 4, 7, 10, then every two weeks to week 26. TCRdb's table, derived via immunoSEQ multiplex PCR, lists solely in-frame clones and lacks some. In the table there are approximately 10,000 clones, more than 65% of which are singletons. The specimen comprised PBMCs, sampled in a trial of ipilimumab plus nivolumab as post-transplant consolidation. The clonotype was recovered from a male donor with diffuse large B-cell lymphoma.

The CDR3 region has the DNA TGTGCCAGCAGCTTAGATTCTTTTGGGGTTCTAAGGGATGGCTACACCTTC. This sequence encodes CASSLDSFGVLRDGYTF. V is TRBV7-9 and J is TRBJ1-2; D unresolved. This CDR3 is built from 17 residues. The germline V gene encodes CDR1 SEHNR and CDR2 FQNEAQ (reference sequence). V was shortened by 1 base and J by 6 bases, with 21 bases between the two germline ends.